The T cell receptor (beta chain) under discussion was sequenced for a study of blood T cell repertoires in COVID-19. Unmatched junction bases numbered 4, after V lost 1 base and J lost 0 bases. This CDR3 is 16 amino acids long. Per the germline V gene, CDR1 is LGHDT and CDR2 is YNNKEL (reference sequence). Per the original methods: Nucleated cell counts were estimated from reference gene primer amplification. Clones were sequenced by immunoSEQ multiplex PCR, and TCRdb holds only the in-frame ones, with some missing. V, J and clone size were drawn from that table, and D and trimming were deduced from the DNA. Here the sample spans 55,000 to 75,000 clones, 70% to 80% being singletons.

The specimen was peripheral blood. This receptor was obtained from a man between 60 and 75 years old with acute or convalescent COVID-19. This rearrangement joins TRBV3-1 (or the pseudogene TRBV3-2) to TRBJ2-7, with TRBD2 matching over 9 bases. DNA for the CDR3: TGTGCCAGCAGCCAAGCTAGCGGGATGGTCTCCTACGAGCAGTACTTC. Its protein product is CASSQASGMVSYEQYF.